This T cell receptor beta chain was sequenced in a study of patients and donors after allogeneic stem cell transplantation. The CDR3 is 14 residues long. V lost 0 bases and J lost 5, with 6 bases in between. Germline V gene data show CDR1 as SGHRS and CDR2 as YFSETQ. One entry per CDR3 protein, called by TCRdb with MiXCR from the RT-PCR reads. There are a few hundred thousand distinct CDR3 sequences in the sample; more than 35% occur only once, and more than 9% lies in the top ten. The sample taken for sequencing was blood, either unsorted or a sorted T cell fraction (not recorded which). This clonotype was obtained from a human donor who was either an allogeneic HSCT recipient or a stem cell or donor lymphocyte infusion donor (not recorded which). It is not recorded whose cells these are; they may come from a transplant donor. The gene calls are TRBV5-1 and TRBJ1-6; D gene unclear. The CDR3 region is CASSLDTDNSPLHF. DNA for the CDR3: TGCGCCAGCAGCTTGGACACGGATAATTCACCCCTCCACTTT.